This T cell receptor (beta chain) was captured in a study of cytomegalovirus exposure and HLA in healthy donors. Overall study findings and caveats: Later, an analysis found that common viral pathogens appeared to be linked with several of the most significant clusters. Investigators reported more than 150 TCR beta chains as tied to cytomegalovirus. Through in vitro validation, three CMV-associated chains were shown to be specific for CMV antigens. Rates of TCR association differed by HLA locus in a later analysis, with DRB1 highest and HLA-C lowest.

To note about this clone: The antigen is unknown.

The primer mix had 60 Vbeta and 13 Jbeta primers. Data came from immunoSEQ multiplex PCR; TCRdb stores just in-frame clones and leaves some out. The repertoire holds 150,000 to 200,000 clones, with roughly 80% as singletons. CDR1 SGHNT and CDR2 YENEEA come from the germline V gene. This CDR3 has 14 residues. V trimming: 5 bases; J trimming: 0 bases; junction bases outside the gene matches: 4. V gene TRBV11-3 combines with J gene TRBJ2-7, with 7 bases that match TRBD1. What was sequenced was PBMCs. This TCR was sampled from a man aged 25-45 years in good health and CMV-seropositive. For the CDR3, the DNA is TGTGCCAGCAGCACGGGACAGAGCTCCTACGAGCAGTACTTC. Protein: CASSTGQSSYEQYF.